Below are 8 T cell receptor beta chains sequenced from a single sample in a study of T cells in Graves' hyperthyroidism and ophthalmopathy (dated by TCRdb to 2018 to 2020). Library generation was performed with multiplex PCR. The instrument was an Illumina HiSeq 2000. The TCR beta CDR3 regions were amplified from the RNA transcripts. The TCR CDR3 was subjected to a first round of RT-PCR using the HTBI primer set and the Qiagen OneStep RT-PCR kit. The public reads were run again by TCRdb, first through fastp at Q25 and then through MiXCR, and only productive beta chains were kept. For every CDR3 protein sequence, its rows merge into one entry that carries the most common genes and DNA. The sample records 330,000 or so distinct CDR3 sequences, approximately 18% of which are singletons. Under 45% of the sample is in the top ten clones. Material: blood. The receptors originated from a man aged 45-65 years with Graves' ophthalmopathy.

This clonotype was seen more than once but under ten times. The chain has TRBV27 and TRBJ1-5, with 7 bases identical to TRBD1. The CDR3 extends over 16 amino acids. Germline CDR1 and CDR2: MNHEY and SMNVEV (reference sequence). V was clipped by 2 bases and J by 6 bases; unmatched bases: 10. The CDR3 region has the DNA TGTGCCAGCAGTTTAACCGGACAGGCCATACTTCAGCCCCAGCATTTT. Amino acid sequence: CASSLTGQAILQPQHF.

V gene TRBV27 combines with J gene TRBJ1-4; 7 nucleotides line up with TRBD1. V was pared by 7 bases and J by 4 bases, with 6 bases of the junction left unmatched. CDR1 is MNHEY and CDR2 is SMNVEV in the germline V gene (reference sequence). This CDR3 spans 14 amino acids. The CDR3 bases are TGTGCCAGCAAAGTACAGGGGTTTAATGAAAAACTGTTTTTT. This gives the protein CASKVQGFNEKLFF.

This clonotype came up many times. This chain connects TRBV20-1 to TRBJ1-2; maybe TRBD1 (5 bases). The CDR3 runs 12 residues. Between the trimmed V and J ends, which lost 6 bases and 5 bases, there was a span of 13 bases. Germline-derived CDR1 and CDR2 are DFQATT and SNEGSKA (reference sequence). The CDR3 is CSADRGGYGYTF. CDR3 DNA sequence: TGCAGTGCCGACCGTGGGGGGTATGGCTACACCTTC.

The sample holds a few counts of this clonotype. J is TRBJ2-1 and V is TRBV7-3, with D perhaps TRBD1 (6 bases). This CDR3 has 15 amino acids. CDR1 is SGHTA and CDR2 is FQGTGA in the germline V gene. The ends were cut back, 7 bases at V and 9 bases at J, with 22 bases in the middle. The CDR3 spells CASTMDSFSSGEQFF. The CDR3 DNA follows: TGTGCCAGCACGATGGACAGTTTCTCCTCGGGTGAGCAGTTCTTC.

The chain couples TRBV16 to TRBJ1-6, with a possible D match to TRBD1 (6 bases). The V end lost 0 bases, the J end lost 4 bases, and 10 bases lay between the germline ends. The CDR3 sequence is 16 residues long. Germline V gives CDR1 KGHSY, CDR2 FQNENV. CDR3 sequence reads: CASSQSAGQYNSPLHF. CDR3 nucleotide sequence: TGTGCCAGCAGCCAATCTGCCGGACAGTATAATTCACCCCTCCACTTT.

In its sample, this clonotype was seen many times. The chain is built from TRBV2 and TRBJ2-7, with 9 bases identical to TRBD2. J lost 5 bases, V lost 4 bases, and 18 bases had no gene match. The CDR3 length is 18 residues. CDR1 is SNHLY and CDR2 is FYNNEI in the germline V gene. The CDR3 loop reads CASSGVAGASTRIDEQYF. CDR3 nucleotides: TGTGCCAGCAGTGGAGTAGCGGGAGCTTCCACCCGTATCGACGAGCAGTACTTC.

This clonotype was detected a few times. The chain has TRBV6-2 or TRBV6-3 and TRBJ2-3, with D possibly matching TRBD2 (5 bases). V lost 6 bases and J 4 bases, leaving 23 bases between the germline ends. CDR1 is MNHEY and CDR2 is SVGEGT in the germline V gene. The CDR3 length is 17 residues. CDR3: CASSPPGMFRAADTQYF. The CDR3 DNA reads as TGTGCCAGCAGCCCTCCCGGGATGTTTCGGGCGGCAGATACGCAGTATTTT.

The sample holds many counts of this clonotype. The chain combines TRBV29-1 with TRBJ2-3, with TRBD2 matching 12 bases. The V and J ends lost 4 bases and 1 base, in that order; junction bases with no gene match: 3. This CDR3 is 15 amino acids long. Germline CDR1 reads SQVTM; CDR2 reads ANQGSEA. CDR3 protein: CSVGTSGTRTDTQYF. CDR3 nucleotides: TGCAGCGTTGGGACTAGCGGGACTCGCACAGATACGCAGTATTTT.